This paragraph reports one T cell receptor beta chain. Antigen: not known. This sample was taken from a study of T cell responses to AZD1222 COVID-19 vaccine. Study-wide results and caveats: At baseline, just five to seven AZD1222 recipients tested seropositive. Following two doses of AZD1222, Spike-specific TCR breadth and depth rose. Repertoire sampling occurred only after the peak T cell response.

V dropped 2 bases and J dropped 4 bases, with 9 bases sitting between them. Germline loops: CDR1 SEHNR, CDR2 FQNEAQ (reference sequence). The CDR3 runs to 13 residues. Method: immunoSEQ multiplex PCR; TCRdb's copy keeps in-frame clones and lacks some. The repertoire holds about 120,000 clones, with more than 90% as singletons. This receptor was obtained from an adult who received the AZD1222 COVID-19 vaccine. V usage is TRBV7-9 and J usage is TRBJ2-7; D is perhaps TRBD1 (5 bases). Material: peripheral blood, obtained 28 days after the second AZD1222 dose. The CDR3 sequence: CASSLPDRYEQYF. CDR3 in DNA: TGTGCCAGCAGCTTACCCGACAGATACGAGCAGTACTTC.